Following are 24 T cell receptor beta chains from one sample sequenced in a study of T-cell memory formation after mild COVID-19. MiXCR, run by TCRdb on the 5' RACE reads, gives a single entry per CDR3 protein. Among roughly 450,000 distinct CDR3 sequences listed, about a sixth were seen once. Sequencing input: PBMCs or a T cell subset sorted from them (not recorded which). The receptor set was obtained from a young man who had mild COVID-19 (a few samples of this study predate the infection). Cell type and time point are not known.

In its sample, this clonotype was seen many times. The chain uses TRBV5-1 and TRBJ2-1; no clear D. Germline loops: CDR1 SGHRS, CDR2 YFSETQ. V dropped 3 bases and J dropped 6 bases, with 10 bases sitting between them. CDR3 length: 13 amino acids. CDR3 protein: CASSSSRFNEQFF. The CDR3 nucleotides are TGCGCCAGCAGCTCCAGTAGGTTCAATGAGCAGTTCTTC.

The V call is TRBV5-1, the J call TRBJ2-5; the D is unclear. Trimming took 1 base from V and 0 from J, leaving 16 bases between them. This CDR3 comprises 17 residues. Germline V gene lookup returns CDR1 SGHRS and CDR2 YFSETQ. CDR3 residues: CASSLLGRTEYQETQYF. In DNA form, the CDR3 reads TGCGCCAGCAGCTTGCTGGGTCGAACCGAGTACCAAGAGACCCAGTACTTC.

This clonotype has a handful of counts. This chain joins TRBV11-2 and TRBJ2-5; D possibly corresponds to TRBD1 (6 bases). Germline CDR1 SGHAT, CDR2 FQNNGV. This CDR3 is 16 amino acids long. Trimming left V 1 base short and J 0 bases short, with 12 bases between. CDR3 nucleotides: TGTGCCAGCAGCTTAGTCACAGGGTGGGACCAAGAGACCCAGTACTTC. This sequence encodes CASSLVTGWDQETQYF.

V is TRBV11-2 and J is TRBJ2-2, with D uncertain. This CDR3 is built from 13 residues. V was cut by 4 bases and J by 6 bases, with 9 bases left in between. Germline assignment: CDR1 SGHAT and CDR2 FQNNGV. The CDR3 loop is CASSSFNAGELFF. CDR3 coding DNA: TGTGCCAGCAGCTCTTTCAATGCCGGGGAGCTGTTTTTT.

This clonotype has only a few counts. J is TRBJ2-2 and V is TRBV6-5; 8 nucleotides match TRBD1. The length of the CDR3 is 16 residues. Trimming cost V 6 bases and J 5 bases; bases outside gene matches: 11. The germline V gene has CDR1 MNHEY and CDR2 SVGAGI. CDR3 nucleotide sequence: TGTGCCAGCAGCCTCACGGACAGGGTTAAAACCGGGGAGCTGTTTTTT. Its protein product is CASSLTDRVKTGELFF.

This clonotype was seen at least ten times. The chain carries TRBV20-1 and TRBJ2-5, with D possibly matching TRBD1 (5 bases). The CDR3 has 13 amino acids. Germline V gives CDR1 DFQATT, CDR2 SNEGSKA (reference sequence). V lost 0 bases and J 1 base, leaving 6 bases between the germline ends. The CDR3 loop is CSARDRVQETQYF. The CDR3 DNA follows: TGCAGTGCTAGAGACAGGGTCCAAGAGACCCAGTACTTC.

The J gene is TRBJ1-1, the V gene TRBV7-9, with D possibly matching TRBD1 (5 bases). Germline-derived CDR1 and CDR2 are SEHNR and FQNEAQ (reference sequence). V lost 6 bases, J lost 0 bases, and 14 bases lay in between. CDR3 length: 15 residues. In nucleotides, the CDR3 is TGTGCCAGCAGGCGTACAGGAGACCTGAACACTGAAGCTTTCTTT. This translates into CASRRTGDLNTEAFF.

This chain joins TRBV30 and TRBJ1-2; 8 nucleotides agree with TRBD1. The CDR3 loop spans 12 amino acids. Trimming took 8 bases from V and 4 from J; bases not matched to a gene: 6. CDR1 is GTSNPN and CDR2 is SVGIG in the germline V gene (reference sequence). The CDR3 DNA reads TGTGCCGGATACAGGGGGGGCTATGGCTACACCTTC. As protein: CAGYRGGYGYTF.

The chain combines TRBV27 with TRBJ1-1; D may be TRBD1 (5 bases). V was pared by 4 bases and J by 1 base, with 19 bases between. This CDR3 spans 17 amino acids. Germline V lookup: CDR1 MNHEY, CDR2 SMNVEV (reference sequence). The CDR3 region is CASSSRAWDGKNTEAFF. The CDR3 bases are TGTGCCAGCAGTTCCCGAGCCTGGGACGGGAAGAACACTGAAGCTTTCTTT.

Many counts were recorded for this clonotype. The chain combines TRBV29-1 with TRBJ1-1; no clear D gene. This CDR3 is built from 11 residues. Between the trimmed V and J ends, which lost 5 bases and 2 bases, there was a span of 6 bases. Germline CDR1 is SQVTM and CDR2 is ANQGSEA. The CDR3 loop is CSVRINTEAFF. The CDR3 bases are TGCAGCGTTCGGATTAACACTGAAGCTTTCTTT.

The CDR3 protein is CASSSSLGSNYGYTF. CDR3 in DNA: TGTGCCAGCAGCTCTTCTCTGGGATCGAACTATGGCTACACCTTC. The V and J genes are TRBV7-9 and TRBJ1-2, with no clear D. The CDR3 loop spans 15 amino acids. Germline V gene sequence: CDR1 SEHNR, CDR2 FQNEAQ (reference sequence). V lost 4 bases and J 2 bases, leaving 14 bases between the germline ends.

The chain combines TRBV6-5 with TRBJ2-2; D not certain. This CDR3 spans 9 amino acids. With 9 bases removed from V and 9 bases from J, the gap between germline ends came to 5 bases. CDR1 is MNHEY and CDR2 is SVGAGI in the germline V gene. The CDR3: CASGRELFF. The CDR3 DNA follows: TGTGCCAGTGGGCGGGAGCTGTTTTTT.

The genes are TRBV6-1 and TRBJ2-6; TRBD2 matches 7 bases. V dropped 8 bases and J dropped 0; count of bases not matched to a gene: 4. The CDR3 totals 15 residues. Per germline, CDR1 MNHNS and CDR2 SASEGT. CDR3 region: CASHAGASGANVLTF. The CDR3 DNA reads TGTGCCAGCCATGCGGGAGCCTCTGGGGCCAACGTCCTGACTTTC.

The chain joins TRBV7-3 to TRBJ2-1, with D possibly TRBD1 on 5 matching bases. The CDR3 contains 16 residues. Germline V gene data show CDR1 as SGHTA and CDR2 as FQGTGA. Trimming took off 4 bases at V and 6 bases at J, with 19 bases between the two ends. This CDR3 is CASSSQGVGEPNEQFF. In DNA, the CDR3 is TGTGCCAGCAGCTCCCAAGGAGTAGGGGAACCCAATGAGCAGTTCTTC.

Many counts were recorded for this clonotype. A much larger clone differs from this one at a single base, so this may be a read error. CDR3 sequence (DNA): TGTGCCAGCAGCGACCGTCAAGAGACCCAGTACTTC. Protein: CASSDRQETQYF. This rearrangement joins TRBV25-1 to TRBJ2-5; D unclear. Per germline, CDR1 MGHDK and CDR2 SYGVNS. The CDR3 is 12 amino acids. V was trimmed by 6 bases and J by 2 bases, leaving 7 bases between them.

The rearrangement joins TRBV7-2 to TRBJ2-1; the match to TRBD2 covers 9 bases. The V and J ends lost 4 bases and 6 bases, in that order; junction bases with no gene match: 13. The CDR3 length is 17 residues. CDR1 and CDR2 from the germline V gene are SGHTA and FQGNSA. The DNA of the CDR3 is TGTGCCAGCAGCTCTCCCAGCGGGGGGCGACCAGGCAATGAGCAGTTCTTC. It codes for CASSSPSGGRPGNEQFF.

This clonotype was observed a handful of times. V is TRBV28 and J is TRBJ2-7; 11 bases agree with TRBD1. CDR3 length: 15 residues. The ends lost 4 bases at V and 5 bases at J; junction bases unmatched: 7. Germline CDR1 MDHEN, CDR2 SYDVKM. The chain's CDR3 is CASSSSGTGGNEQYV. The CDR3 nucleotides are TGTGCCAGCAGTTCCTCCGGGACAGGGGGGAACGAGCAGTACGTC.

This clonotype was counted only a few times. The chain employs TRBV18 and TRBJ1-2; 8 nucleotides align to TRBD1. This CDR3 region has 15 residues. Germline loops: CDR1 KGHSH, CDR2 LQKENI. Trimming at V came to 6 bases and at J to 2 bases, leaving 8 bases not matched to a gene. The chain's CDR3 is CASSTRTGKNYGYTF. The CDR3 DNA reads as TGTGCCAGCTCCACCAGGACAGGGAAAAACTATGGCTACACCTTC.

This clonotype was detected ten times or more. The CDR3 bases are TGCGCCAGCAGCTTGTTTTCAGGCTACGAGCAGTACGTC. This sequence encodes CASSLFSGYEQYV. This sequence joins TRBV5-1 and TRBJ2-7; the D is unclear. Looked up from germline, CDR1 is SGHRS and CDR2 is YFSETQ. The CDR3 runs to 13 residues. V lost 1 base and J lost 3, with 8 bases in between.

This clonotype has only one observation. The gene calls are TRBV10-3 and TRBJ2-3; D may be TRBD1 or TRBD2 (5 bases each). Germline assignment: CDR1 ENHRY and CDR2 SYGVKD. The V end was cut by 11 bases, the J end by 4 bases, with 13 bases between. This CDR3 has 12 amino acids. This CDR3 is CAGRGSADTQYF. The CDR3 DNA is TGTGCCGGACGGGGCTCGGCAGATACGCAGTATTTT.

This clonotype was found a few times. The chain links TRBV6-5 to TRBJ2-2; TRBD1 aligns across 10 bases. CDR3 length equals 15 residues. Germline values: CDR1 MNHEY, CDR2 SVGAGI. After removal of 6 bases from V and 6 bases from J, the junction contained 7 bases not matched to a gene. Written as DNA, the CDR3 is TGTGCCAGCAGACGACAGGGGGCAGAATCCGGGGAGCTGTTTTTT. The encoded protein is CASRRQGAESGELFF.

This chain uses TRBV9 with TRBJ1-2; D uncertain. The V end lost 3 bases, the J end lost 7 bases, and 16 bases lay between the germline ends. The CDR3 is 14 amino acids. Per the germline V gene, CDR1 is SGDLS and CDR2 is YYNGEE. This CDR3 reads CASSGRMGKVGYTF. The CDR3 bases are TGTGCCAGCAGCGGCCGAATGGGGAAGGTTGGCTACACCTTC.

This chain links TRBV6-5 with TRBJ2-3, with 7 bases lining up with TRBD1. The V segment lost 4 bases and the J segment 3 bases; nucleotides outside the gene matches: 7. In germline, CDR1 is MNHEY, CDR2 SVGAGI. CDR3 length: 15 residues. CDR3 nucleotides: TGTGCCAGCAGTTTTCGGGACAGACTGACAGATACGCAGTATTTT. It specifies CASSFRDRLTDTQYF.

The V call is TRBV7-9, the J call TRBJ2-7, with a tentative D call TRBD2 (5 bases). The CDR3 is 14 amino acids. Germline CDR1 is SEHNR and CDR2 is FQNEAQ (reference sequence). Trimming left V 6 bases short and J 6 bases short, with 18 bases between. The CDR3 DNA sequence: TGTGCCAGCAGTACCCGGGGTAGGGAACGCGAGCAGTACGTC. Its protein product is CASSTRGREREQYV.